These T cell receptor beta chains were read from a single sample in a study of T-cell memory formation after mild COVID-19. MiXCR, run by TCRdb on the 5' RACE reads, gives a single entry per CDR3 protein. The data contain about 350,000 distinct CDR3 sequences, approximately 15% of them singletons. The specimen was PBMCs or a T cell subset sorted from them (not recorded which). Receptors originate from a man aged 18 to 29 who had mild COVID-19 (a few samples of this study predate the infection). Cell type and time point are not known. Each CDR3 is given with its conserved first and last residue. D genes are given only for firm matches. The size entry is marked missing in some rows and otherwise reads once, few, many or a size class.

v_call	d_call	clone_size	j_call	cdr3_aa	cdr3_nt
TRBV4-1	TRBD2	few	TRBJ2-2	CASSHGPSGGFTGELFF	TGCGCCAGCAGCCACGGTCCTAGCGGGGGGTTCACCGGGGAGCTGTTTTTT
TRBV12-3/TRBV12-4	-	few	TRBJ1-5	CASSFSGSDQPQHF	TGTGCCAGCAGTTTTTCTGGCTCGGATCAGCCCCAGCATTTT
TRBV27	-	-	TRBJ1-6	CASSLWSSYNSPLHF	TGTGCCAGCAGTTTGTGGAGCTCCTATAATTCACCCCTCCACTTT
TRBV5-6	TRBD1	-	TRBJ2-2	CASSPYDRANTGELFF	TGTGCCAGCAGCCCCTACGACAGGGCGAACACCGGGGAGCTGTTTTTT
TRBV9	TRBD2	-	TRBJ2-1	CASSVGTSSEDEQFF	TGTGCCAGCAGCGTAGGGACTAGCAGCGAGGATGAGCAGTTCTTC
TRBV7-2	-	few	TRBJ2-3	CASSLGGGGGTDTQYF	TGTGCCAGCAGCTTAGGCGGCGGGGGCGGCACAGATACGCAGTATTTT
TRBV4-1	TRBD1	-	TRBJ1-6	CASSQAPGQSSYNSPLHF	TGCGCCAGCAGCCAAGCCCCGGGACAGAGCTCCTATAATTCACCCCTCCACTTT
TRBV5-1	-	-	TRBJ2-3	CASSLGAEYLTDTQYF	TGCGCCAGCAGCTTGGGGGCAGAATACCTCACAGATACGCAGTATTTT
TRBV13	TRBD1	-	TRBJ2-3	CASSLRQGLTDTQYF	TGTGCCAGCAGCCTCCGACAGGGGCTGACAGATACGCAGTATTTT
TRBV18	-	-	TRBJ2-7	CASSRSDTYEQYF	TGTGCCAGCTCACGATCCGACACCTACGAGCAGTACTTC
TRBV3-1	TRBD1	many	TRBJ2-7	CASSPWDRTYEQYF	TGTGCCAGCAGCCCTTGGGACAGAACCTACGAGCAGTACTTC
TRBV7-6	-	few	TRBJ2-1	CASSLGLGAVYNEQFF	TGTGCCAGCAGCTTGGGTTTAGGGGCAGTTTACAATGAGCAGTTCTTC
TRBV2	-	few	TRBJ1-1	CASKTGWTEAFF	TGTGCCAGCAAGACAGGATGGACTGAAGCTTTCTTT